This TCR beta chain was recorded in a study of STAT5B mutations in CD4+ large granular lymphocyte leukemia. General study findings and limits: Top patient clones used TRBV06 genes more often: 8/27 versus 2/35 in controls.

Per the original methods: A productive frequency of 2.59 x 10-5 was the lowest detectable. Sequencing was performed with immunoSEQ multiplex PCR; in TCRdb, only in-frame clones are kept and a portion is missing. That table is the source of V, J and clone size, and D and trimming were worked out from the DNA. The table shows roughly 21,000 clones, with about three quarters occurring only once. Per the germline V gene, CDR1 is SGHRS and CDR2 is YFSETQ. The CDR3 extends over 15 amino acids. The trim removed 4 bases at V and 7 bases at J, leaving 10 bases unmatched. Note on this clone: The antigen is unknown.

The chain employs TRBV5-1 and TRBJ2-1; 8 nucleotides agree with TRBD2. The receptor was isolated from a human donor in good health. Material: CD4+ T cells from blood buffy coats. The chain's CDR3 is CASSTTERGRNEQFF. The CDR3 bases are TGCGCCAGCAGCACCACTGAGCGGGGGCGGAATGAGCAGTTCTTC. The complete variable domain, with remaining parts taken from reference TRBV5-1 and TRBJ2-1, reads KAGVTQTPRYLIKTRGQQVTLSCSPISGHRSVSWYQQTPGQGLQFLFEYFSETQRNKGNFPGRFSGRQFSNSRSEMNVSTLELGDSALYLCASSTTERGRNEQFFGPGTRLTVL.